The source of this T cell receptor (beta chain) is a study of CD8 T cells in ankylosing spondylitis. Study findings and constraints: What seemed typical of ankylosing spondylitis blood was a TCR beta motif built from roughly eight highly homologous variants. A subset of motif variants has previously been described in the synovial fluid and blood of reactive arthritis.

In TCRdb, the 5' RACE reads were re-called with MiXCR into one record per CDR3 protein. Among more than 650,000 distinct CDR3 sequences listed, about 11% were seen once. In regard to this clonotype: The antigen remains unidentified.

The ends lost 4 bases at V and 2 bases at J; junction bases unmatched: 4. Per germline, CDR1 ENHRY and CDR2 SYGVKD. The CDR3 length is 15 residues. The TCR comes from a male donor with ankylosing spondylitis. What was sequenced was blood, either unsorted or a sorted T cell fraction (not recorded which). This sequence joins TRBV10-3 and TRBJ2-1; 8 nucleotides match TRBD1. CDR3 in amino acids: CAISGQTGAYNEQFF. CDR3 bases: TGTGCCATCAGTGGTCAGACAGGGGCCTACAATGAGCAGTTCTTC.